These 30 T cell receptor beta chains share one sample of origin, sequenced in a study of blood T cell repertoires in COVID-19. Measured with immunoSEQ multiplex PCR; TCRdb has only the in-frame clones, and not every one. The repertoire holds about 240,000 clones, about 85% seen once, with roughly 2% in the top ten. The sample comprised peripheral blood. Source of these receptors: a man between 25 and 39 years old who had recovered from COVID-19.

The CDR3 coding sequence is TGTGCCAGCAGCCGTGACCGGGACAGCCAAGAGACCCAGTACTTC. The encoded protein is CASSRDRDSQETQYF. The chain employs TRBV11-2 and TRBJ2-5, with 7 bases fitting TRBD1. V lost 5 bases, J lost 1 base, and 7 bases stayed unmatched. CDR3 length: 15 amino acids. CDR1 SGHAT and CDR2 FQNNGV come from the germline V gene.

The rearrangement joins TRBV9 to TRBJ2-6; TRBD1 agrees at 9 bases. The germline gives CDR1 SGDLS, CDR2 YYNGEE. With 2 bases clipped from V and 1 base from J, the junction kept 7 bases outside the gene matches. There are 18 residues in the CDR3. The CDR3 reads CASSVRPGTGSGANVLTF. Written as DNA, the CDR3 is TGTGCCAGCAGCGTCCGTCCCGGGACAGGGTCTGGGGCCAACGTCCTGACTTTC.

The J gene is TRBJ2-4, the V gene TRBV13, with D possibly being TRBD2 (6 bases). Deletions cut 1 base from V and 0 bases from J, with 13 bases between. The CDR3 consists of 17 residues. Germline V gives CDR1 PRHDT, CDR2 FYEKMQ (reference sequence). CDR3 bases: TGTGCCAGCAGCTTAGTCCGGGGGAGAATAGCCAAAAACATTCAGTACTTC. It encodes CASSLVRGRIAKNIQYF.

The chain carries TRBV5-1 and TRBJ2-5; D is possibly TRBD1 (6 bases). CDR1 is SGHRS, CDR2 YFSETQ, per germline. With 4 bases removed from V and 2 bases from J, the gap between germline ends came to 9 bases. The CDR3 extends over 13 amino acids. The CDR3 DNA follows: TGCGCCAGCAGCACGGACAGACAAGAGACCCAGTACTTC. It codes for CASSTDRQETQYF. Together with reference TRBV5-1 and TRBJ2-5, the CDR3 gives the full variable domain: KAGVTQTPRYLIKTRGQQVTLSCSPISGHRSVSWYQQTPGQGLQFLFEYFSETQRNKGNFPGRFSGRQFSNSRSEMNVSTLELGDSALYLCASSTDRQETQYFGPGTRLLVL.

The chain links TRBV11-2 to TRBJ2-5, with D unclear. The V end lost 0 bases, the J end lost 1 base, and 6 bases lay between the germline ends. CDR1 and CDR2 (germline): SGHAT, FQNNGV. This CDR3 contains 14 residues. CDR3 in amino acids: CASSLDYTQETQYF. For the CDR3, the DNA is TGTGCCAGCAGCTTAGATTACACCCAAGAGACCCAGTACTTC.

On this clone itself: Other nucleotide sequences from this sample produce the same CDR3. This chain uses TRBV19 with TRBJ2-1; 7 nucleotides line up with TRBD2. CDR1 LNHDA and CDR2 SQIVND come from the germline V gene (reference sequence). V lost 4 bases, J lost 3 bases, and 3 bases stayed unmatched. This CDR3 has 14 amino acids. CDR3 sequence (DNA): TGTGCCAGTAGTAGCGGGGGTGACTACAATGAGCAGTTCTTC. This codes for CASSSGGDYNEQFF. The full variable domain, in which reference TRBV19 and TRBJ2-1 provide the parts outside the CDR3, is DGGITQSPKYLFRKEGQNVTLSCEQNLNHDAMYWYRQDPGQGLRLIYYSQIVNDFQKGDIAEGYSVSREKKESFPLTVTSAQKNPTAFYLCASSSGGDYNEQFFGPGTRLTVL.

V is TRBV10-3 and J is TRBJ2-2; 9 bases are a match to TRBD1. Germline V gene data show CDR1 as ENHRY and CDR2 as SYGVKD. V was pared by 10 bases and J by 5 bases, with 8 bases of the junction left unmatched. The CDR3 is 14 amino acids. The CDR3, as DNA: TGTGCCACAGTGCCTGACAGGGGGACCGGGGAGCTGTTTTTT. Encoded protein: CATVPDRGTGELFF.

This clone was seen more than once but under ten times. The J gene is TRBJ2-7, the V gene TRBV7-9, with 8 positions matching TRBD1. CDR3 length: 12 amino acids. V lost 5 bases and J lost 5; bases outside the gene matches: 2. Germline CDR1 is SEHNR and CDR2 is FQNEAQ (reference sequence). The CDR3 coding sequence is TGTGCCAGCAGCGCGACAGGGGACGAGCAGTACTTC. It codes for CASSATGDEQYF.

V usage is TRBV19 and J usage is TRBJ1-1; possible D gene TRBD1, 5 bases. Germline CDR1 reads LNHDA; CDR2 reads SQIVND (reference sequence). V was clipped by 7 bases and J by 4 bases, with 13 bases between them. CDR3 length: 13 residues. The CDR3 DNA reads TGTGCCAGTAATTTAAGGGGAGGCACTGAAGCTTTCTTT. Protein sequence: CASNLRGGTEAFF.

Only one count was recorded for this clone. This chain connects TRBV14 to TRBJ2-7; a weak D match, TRBD1 (5 bases). The germline V and J ends were trimmed by 3 bases and 1 base, with 10 bases remaining between them. The germline V gene has CDR1 SGHDN and CDR2 FVKESK. The CDR3 contains 14 residues. As DNA, the CDR3 is TGTGCCAGCAGCCAGCAGACAGAGTCCTACGAGCAGTACTTC. Translating gives CASSQQTESYEQYF. Together with reference TRBV14 and TRBJ2-7, the CDR3 gives the full variable domain: EAGVTQFPSHSVIEKGQTVTLRCDPISGHDNLYWYRRVMGKEIKFLLHFVKESKQDESGMPNNRFLAERTGGTYSTLKVQPAELEDSGVYFCASSQQTESYEQYFGPGTRLTVT.

The chain has TRBV24-1 and TRBJ2-3; 11 bases are shared with TRBD1. V lost 3 bases, J lost 4 bases, and 5 bases stayed unmatched. The CDR3 is 16 amino acids. CDR1 and CDR2 from the germline V gene are KGHDR and SFDVKD. The CDR3 sequence is CATSDPGQGGPDTQYF. The CDR3 region has the DNA TGTGCCACCAGTGATCCGGGACAGGGGGGTCCAGATACGCAGTATTTT.

The CDR3 is CSTQGAKGETQYF. The CDR3 DNA reads as TGCAGCACACAGGGGGCGAAAGGAGAGACCCAGTACTTC. The chain joins TRBV29-1 to TRBJ2-5; 9 bases fit TRBD1. V lost 8 bases to trimming and J lost 4 bases; unmatched junction nucleotides: 8. This CDR3 contains 13 residues. CDR1 and CDR2 (germline): SQVTM, ANQGSEA.

The chain links TRBV3-1 (or the pseudogene TRBV3-2) to TRBJ1-6; D remains ambiguous. CDR3 length: 15 residues. CDR1 is LGHDT, CDR2 YNNKEL, per germline (reference sequence). The germline V and J ends were trimmed by 1 base and 7 bases, with 11 bases remaining between them. The CDR3 loop reads CASSQVSSLNSPLHF. CDR3 bases: TGTGCCAGCAGCCAAGTGTCTTCTCTAAATTCACCCCTCCACTTT.

The chain has TRBV27 and TRBJ2-1, with TRBD1 identical over 8 bases. CDR3 size: 17 residues. Per germline, CDR1 MNHEY and CDR2 SMNVEV (reference sequence). V shed 6 bases and J 1 base; nucleotides not matched to a gene: 11. The CDR3 nucleotides read TGTGCCAGCAGGGGATACGGGACAGGTAGTTCCTACAATGAGCAGTTCTTC. Encoded protein: CASRGYGTGSSYNEQFF.

This clone is a singleton in its sample. The J gene is TRBJ1-2, the V gene TRBV19, with a tentative D call TRBD1 (5 bases). V shed 10 bases and J shed 6 bases, with 21 bases lying between them. Germline-derived CDR1 and CDR2 are LNHDA and SQIVND (reference sequence). The CDR3 is made up of 14 amino acids. In DNA form, the CDR3 reads TGTGCCACCAATTATATGGGAGGGGCTAATGGCTACACCTTC. Translated, it gives CATNYMGGANGYTF.

V gene TRBV7-6 combines with J gene TRBJ1-5; a possible D gene is TRBD1 (6 bases). There are 12 residues in the CDR3. In germline, CDR1 is SGHVS, CDR2 FNYEAQ. Between the trimmed V and J ends, which lost 5 bases and 10 bases, there was a span of 12 bases. Here the CDR3 DNA reads TGTGCCAGCAGCGACACAGGGTACCCCCAGCATTTT. Translating it yields CASSDTGYPQHF. Full variable domain (missing parts from reference TRBV7-6 and TRBJ1-5): GAGVSQSPRYKVTKRGQDVALRCDPISGHVSLYWYRQALGQGPEFLTYFNYEAQQDKSGLPNDRFSAERPEGSISTLTIQRTEQRDSAMYRCASSDTGYPQHFGDGTRLSIL.

The chain links TRBV28 to TRBJ1-4; 7 nucleotides match TRBD1. CDR3 size: 15 residues. V was pared by 5 bases and J by 5 bases, with 8 bases of the junction left unmatched. From germline, CDR1 is MDHEN and CDR2 SYDVKM. DNA of the CDR3: TGTGCCAGCAGTCATAATGCAGGGGGGAATGAAAAACTGTTTTTT. It encodes CASSHNAGGNEKLFF.

The chain combines TRBV2 with TRBJ2-6, with 7 bases lining up with TRBD1. Unmatched junction bases numbered 11, after V lost 9 bases and J lost 0 bases. CDR1 is SNHLY, CDR2 FYNNEI, per germline. CDR3 length: 17 amino acids. CDR3 sequence: CARFPGQMSSGANVLTF. CDR3 DNA: TGTGCCAGATTTCCGGGACAGATGAGCTCTGGGGCCAACGTCCTGACTTTC.

The V gene is TRBV15, the J gene TRBJ1-6; no clear D. This CDR3 is 14 amino acids long. CDR1 is LNHNV and CDR2 is YYDKDF in the germline V gene (reference sequence). Trimming pared 1 base from V and 8 bases from J, leaving 9 bases between. The CDR3, as DNA: TGTGCCACCAGCAGAGGTCGTTCTGATTCACCCCTCCACTTT. Translated: CATSRGRSDSPLHF.

This sequence joins TRBV4-1 and TRBJ2-3; D call uncertain. Germline V gene lookup returns CDR1 MGHRA and CDR2 YSYEKL. The CDR3 has 16 residues. V gave up 1 base and J gave up 4 bases, with 15 bases separating them. The CDR3 DNA sequence: TGCGCCAGCAGCCAAGCCCCGTTGCGAAACGCAGATACGCAGTATTTT. Translation gives CASSQAPLRNADTQYF.

The V gene is TRBV7-2, the J gene TRBJ2-3, with 8 bases aligning to TRBD2. The CDR3 has 18 amino acids. With V trimmed by 4 bases and J by 2 bases, 14 bases remained unmatched. Germline CDR1 and CDR2: SGHTA and FQGNSA. CDR3 DNA: TGTGCCAGCAGCTCCAATCGGGGGGGGCTTCTCAACACAGATACGCAGTATTTT. This translates into CASSSNRGGLLNTDTQYF.

The V and J genes are TRBV7-2 and TRBJ2-5; D unresolved. CDR1 SGHTA and CDR2 FQGNSA come from the germline V gene. This CDR3 comprises 14 residues. Trimming removed 1 base from V and 0 bases from J, with 6 bases in between. As DNA, the CDR3 is TGTGCCAGCAGCTTAGGAGGATACCAAGAGACCCAGTACTTC. This gives the protein CASSLGGYQETQYF.

The chain couples TRBV5-8 to TRBJ1-1; no clear D gene. CDR1 is SGHTS, CDR2 YDEGEE, per germline. Trimming removed 2 bases at V and 0 bases at J, with 2 bases between. CDR3 size: 12 residues. CDR3 coding DNA: TGTGCCAGCAGCTTCTTGAACACTGAAGCTTTCTTT. Translated, it gives CASSFLNTEAFF.

This rearrangement joins TRBV6-6 to TRBJ1-2, with 7 bases fitting TRBD1. The CDR3 length is 13 residues. Germline CDR1 MNHNY, CDR2 SVGAGI (reference sequence). Trimming took 7 bases from V and 2 from J; bases not matched to a gene: 4. CDR3 sequence (DNA): TGTGCCAGCACCATCAGGGGGAACTATGGCTACACCTTC. Its translation: CASTIRGNYGYTF.

The J gene is TRBJ2-3, the V gene TRBV7-9; TRBD1 matches 7 bases. The CDR3 extends over 16 amino acids. Germline V lookup: CDR1 SEHNR, CDR2 FQNEAQ (reference sequence). V shed 1 base and J 0 bases; nucleotides not matched to a gene: 4. This chain's CDR3 is CASSLGKGASTDTQYF. CDR3 sequence (DNA): TGTGCCAGCAGCTTAGGGAAGGGGGCTAGCACAGATACGCAGTATTTT.

The V gene is TRBV7-2, the J gene TRBJ2-7; 13 nucleotides line up with TRBD2. The V gene end was trimmed by 5 bases and the J gene end by 2 bases; junction bases not matched to a gene: 3. This CDR3 contains 15 residues. Germline CDR1 is SGHTA and CDR2 is FQGNSA. Here the CDR3 reads CASSHTSGGAYEQYF. Written as DNA, the CDR3 is TGTGCCAGCAGCCATACTAGCGGGGGGGCCTACGAGCAGTACTTC.

The chain joins TRBV7-8 to TRBJ2-1, with a tentative D call TRBD1 (6 bases). CDR1 is SGHVS, CDR2 FQNEAQ, per germline. V lost 3 bases and J lost 6, with 9 bases in between. There are 13 residues in the CDR3. CDR3 sequence (DNA): TGTGCCAGCAGCTTTAACAGGGTCAATGAGCAGTTCTTC. This translates into CASSFNRVNEQFF.

The chain combines TRBV28 with TRBJ1-5; 9 positions match TRBD1. Germline-derived CDR1 and CDR2 are MDHEN and SYDVKM. The CDR3 has 20 amino acids. With V trimmed by 4 bases and J by 2 bases, 18 bases remained unmatched. The CDR3 DNA reads as TGTGCCAGCAGTTCGTTCGACCTATCTTTTTGGACAGGGGGCAATCAGCCCCAGCATTTT. As protein: CASSSFDLSFWTGGNQPQHF.

The chain links TRBV5-1 to TRBJ1-2; tentative D call: TRBD1 (6 bases). V was shortened by 5 bases and J by 0 bases, with 17 bases between the two germline ends. CDR3 length: 16 residues. CDR1 is SGHRS, CDR2 YFSETQ, per germline. The DNA of the CDR3 is TGCGCCAGCAGTTTTCGGACAGTCGCCCCTAACTATGGCTACACCTTC. It yields the protein CASSFRTVAPNYGYTF.

CDR3 amino acids: CASSYEGADAFF. CDR3 DNA: TGTGCCAGCAGCTACGAAGGGGCAGACGCTTTCTTT. This sequence joins TRBV11-2 and TRBJ1-1; weak D call: TRBD1 (5 bases). Germline lookup yields CDR1 SGHAT and CDR2 FQNNGV. V was shortened by 4 bases and J by 11 bases, with 14 bases between the two germline ends. This CDR3 comprises 12 residues. Based on the CDR3 plus reference TRBV11-2 and TRBJ1-1, the full variable domain is EAGVAQSPRYKIIEKRQSVAFWCNPISGHATLYWYQQILGQGPKLLIQFQNNGVVDDSQLPKDRFSAERLKGVDSTLKIQPAKLEDSAVYLCASSYEGADAFFGQGTRLTVV.